One TCR beta chain is described in this entry. What it binds is not known. The time point denotes: late sampling 161 to 241 days after vaccination in three convalescent patients. Documented treatment: approximately nine-day PBMC culture with coronavirus spike peptide pools or control peptides (ViraFEST assay). Expansion of antigen-specific T cells with peptide pools by ViraFEST preceded sequencing of TCRs. Scientists ran DNA taken from cultured CD4+ T cells through the Oncomine TCR Beta short-read assay for sequencing. It was cultured CD4+ T cells from which genomic DNA was extracted. MiXCR was run by TCRdb on the PCR reads, yielding one entry per CDR3 protein. The sample records tens of thousands of distinct CDR3 sequences, 40% to 45% being singletons. V was clipped by 5 bases and J by 0 bases, with 16 bases between them. This CDR3 spans 16 amino acids. Germline V gives CDR1 MDHEN, CDR2 SYDVKM. This entry belongs to a study of vaccination and CD4 T cells after COVID-19.

The rearrangement links TRBV28 to TRBJ1-2, with D maybe TRBD1 (5 bases). This TCR was sampled from a human donor who had recovered from COVID-19. Sequencing was performed on CD4+ T cells from blood, cultured in vitro, taken about 7 months after SARS-CoV-2 vaccination. CDR3 region: CASSVSREVSNYGYTF. CDR3 nucleotide sequence: TGTGCCAGCAGTGTCAGCAGGGAGGTTTCTAACTATGGCTACACCTTC.